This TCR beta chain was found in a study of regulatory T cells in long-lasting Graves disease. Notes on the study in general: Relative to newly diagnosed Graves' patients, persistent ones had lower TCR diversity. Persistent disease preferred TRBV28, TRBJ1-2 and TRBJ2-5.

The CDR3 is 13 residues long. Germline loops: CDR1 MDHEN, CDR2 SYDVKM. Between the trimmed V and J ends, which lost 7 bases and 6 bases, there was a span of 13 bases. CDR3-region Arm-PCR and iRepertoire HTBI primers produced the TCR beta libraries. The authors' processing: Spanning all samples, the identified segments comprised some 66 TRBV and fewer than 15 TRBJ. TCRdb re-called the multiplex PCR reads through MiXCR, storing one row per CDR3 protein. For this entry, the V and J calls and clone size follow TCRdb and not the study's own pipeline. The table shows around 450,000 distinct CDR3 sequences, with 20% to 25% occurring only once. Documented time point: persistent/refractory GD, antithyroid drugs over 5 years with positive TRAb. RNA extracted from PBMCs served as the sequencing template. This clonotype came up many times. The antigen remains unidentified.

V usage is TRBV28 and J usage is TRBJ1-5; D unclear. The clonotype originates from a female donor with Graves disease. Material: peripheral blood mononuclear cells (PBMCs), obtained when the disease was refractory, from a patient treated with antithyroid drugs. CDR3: CASKDVTRQPQHF. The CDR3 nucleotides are TGTGCCAGCAAAGATGTAACTCGTCAGCCCCAGCATTTT. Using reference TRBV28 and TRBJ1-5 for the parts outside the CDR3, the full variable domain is DVKVTQSSRYLVKRTGEKVFLECVQDMDHENMFWYRQDPGLGLRLIYFSYDVKMKEKGDIPEGYSVSREKKERFSLILESASTNQTSMYLCASKDVTRQPQHFGDGTRLSIL.